These T cell receptor beta chains were read from a single sample in a study of CD8 T cells in ankylosing spondylitis. TCRdb re-analysed the 5' RACE reads in MiXCR, keeping a single row per CDR3 protein. The table shows approximately 550,000 distinct CDR3 sequences, with about an eighth occurring only once. The specimen was blood, either unsorted or a sorted T cell fraction (not recorded which). The source is a male donor with ankylosing spondylitis. The CDR3 runs from the conserved cysteine through the conserved F or W. Each record gives: J gene, D gene, V gene, clone size, CDR3 protein, CDR3 DNA. The D gene is left open where the match is weak. A clone size is listed for some rows: how often the clone was seen (once, few, many), or a class if it is expanded.

TRBJ2-3	-	TRBV7-2	-	CASSLRGQSTDTQYF	TGTGCCAGCAGCCTACGCGGGCAGAGCACAGATACGCAGTATTTT
TRBJ2-2	TRBD2	TRBV5-1	few	CASSPLLAGGTGELFF	TGCGCCAGCAGCCCCCTGCTAGCGGGAGGAACCGGGGAGCTGTTTTTT
TRBJ2-3	-	TRBV7-2	many	CASSLSRDLTDTQYF	TGTGCCAGCAGCTTAAGCAGGGACCTCACAGATACGCAGTATTTT
TRBJ2-2	-	TRBV20-1	few	CSASPVAAGYTGELFF	TGCAGTGCCAGTCCGGTAGCAGCAGGATACACCGGGGAGCTGTTTTTT
TRBJ2-2	-	TRBV7-9	-	CASSSGLSGTGELFF	TGTGCCAGCAGCTCGGGACTTTCGGGCACCGGGGAGCTGTTTTTT
TRBJ1-6	-	TRBV20-1	-	CSASQSGGFAYNSPLHF	TGCAGTGCTTCCCAATCGGGGGGGTTTGCCTATAATTCACCCCTCCACTTT
TRBJ2-2	-	TRBV28	few	CASMLANTGELFF	TGTGCCAGCATGCTAGCGAACACCGGGGAGCTGTTTTTT
TRBJ2-7	TRBD1	TRBV20-1	once	CSARDAGTGGYEQYF	TGCAGTGCTAGAGATGCCGGGACAGGGGGCTACGAGCAGTACTTC
TRBJ1-1	-	TRBV3-1	many	CASSQTRNTEAFF	TGTGCCAGCAGCCAGACCAGGAACACTGAAGCTTTCTTT
TRBJ2-4	-	TRBV7-6	-	CASSHGPERAIQYF	TGTGCCAGCAGCCACGGACCCGAGAGGGCCATTCAGTACTTC
TRBJ2-1	-	TRBV5-1	-	CASSLNNPRDEQFF	TGCGCCAGCAGCTTGAATAACCCTCGGGATGAGCAGTTCTTC
TRBJ2-5	TRBD2	TRBV12-3/TRBV12-4	-	CASRVELAVETQYF	TGTGCCAGCAGGGTCGAACTAGCGGTAGAGACCCAGTACTTC
TRBJ2-7	-	TRBV20-1	-	CSADIDRNLPYEQYF	TGCAGTGCGGACATCGACAGGAACTTACCCTACGAGCAGTACTTC
TRBJ1-1	-	TRBV29-1	many	CSVELGVGNTEAFF	TGCAGCGTTGAACTCGGAGTCGGGAACACTGAAGCTTTCTTT
TRBJ1-3	-	TRBV4-2	few	CASSQGLNTGLSGNTIYF	TGTGCCAGCAGCCAAGGGCTTAACACAGGTCTCTCTGGAAACACCATATATTTT
TRBJ2-7	-	TRBV27	few	CASSLSVTTYEQYF	TGTGCCAGCAGTTTATCTGTCACAACCTACGAGCAGTACTTC
TRBJ2-5	TRBD2	TRBV5-1	many	CASSQIAGDETQYF	TGCGCCAGCAGCCAAATAGCGGGAGACGAGACCCAGTACTTC
TRBJ2-1	TRBD2	TRBV6-1	-	CASIGVRGEGQDEQFF	TGTGCCAGCATCGGGGTCCGGGGGGAGGGCCAGGATGAGCAGTTCTTC
TRBJ1-4	-	TRBV25-1	few	CASSDDSGATNEKLFF	TGTGCCAGCAGTGATGATTCGGGGGCAACTAATGAAAAACTGTTTTTT
TRBJ2-7	-	TRBV20-1	many	CRVGTTSYEQYF	TGCAGGGTCGGGACGACGTCTTACGAGCAGTACTTC
TRBJ2-1	-	TRBV14	-	CASSRDGGNEQFF	TGTGCCAGCAGCCGTGACGGGGGAAATGAGCAGTTCTTC
TRBJ1-2	-	TRBV5-1	few	CASSLDSGIYGYTF	TGCGCCAGCAGCTTGGATTCGGGTATCTATGGCTACACCTTC
TRBJ2-5	TRBD2	TRBV3-1	-	CASSLWTSVKGETQYF	TGTGCCAGCAGCCTATGGACTAGCGTCAAGGGGGAGACCCAGTACTTC
TRBJ2-3	TRBD2	TRBV7-9	few	CASSFTSVIGADTQYF	TGTGCCAGCAGCTTTACTAGCGTGATTGGCGCAGATACGCAGTATTTT
TRBJ1-4	-	TRBV2	-	CASSGTDSTNEKLFF	TGTGCCAGCAGTGGGACAGACTCAACTAATGAAAAACTGTTTTTT
TRBJ2-7	TRBD2	TRBV27	-	CASTPRASGYSYEQYF	TGTGCCAGCACCCCTCGGGCTAGCGGGTACTCCTACGAGCAGTACTTC
TRBJ2-7	TRBD1	TRBV7-8	-	CASSLATGTGGGEQYF	TGTGCCAGCAGCTTAGCGACCGGGACAGGGGGGGGCGAGCAGTACTTC
TRBJ2-2	-	TRBV20-1	-	CSARGRGAPDTGELFF	TGCAGTGCTAGAGGTCGTGGGGCCCCTGACACCGGGGAGCTGTTTTTT
TRBJ1-4	TRBD1	TRBV10-3	few	CAKPGTGGEKLFF	TGTGCCAAACCCGGGACAGGGGGAGAAAAACTGTTTTTT
TRBJ2-5	-	TRBV18	few	CASSTGFETQYF	TGTGCCAGCTCAACAGGTTTTGAGACCCAGTACTTC
TRBJ1-4	-	TRBV29-1	-	CSVEGVGEKLFF	TGCAGCGTTGAGGGGGTCGGGGAAAAACTGTTTTTT
TRBJ1-1	-	TRBV7-8	-	CASSLGLAMNTEAFF	TGTGCCAGCAGCTTAGGTTTAGCCATGAACACTGAAGCTTTCTTT
TRBJ2-4	-	TRBV12-3/TRBV12-4	few	CASSFLAVPENIQYF	TGTGCCAGCAGTTTCCTGGCTGTTCCCGAAAACATTCAGTACTTC
TRBJ2-1	-	TRBV11-1	few	CASSSYRVLYNEQFF	TGTGCCAGCAGCTCATACAGGGTTCTCTACAATGAGCAGTTCTTC
TRBJ2-7	TRBD1	TRBV7-8	-	CASSPGTVSSYEQYF	TGTGCCAGCAGCCCCGGGACAGTTTCGTCCTACGAGCAGTACTTC
TRBJ2-1	TRBD2	TRBV7-8	few	CASSILAGAESEQFF	TGTGCCAGCAGCATACTAGCGGGAGCAGAAAGTGAGCAGTTCTTC
TRBJ1-4	TRBD1	TRBV12-3/TRBV12-4	many	CASGMTGPNEKLFF	TGTGCCAGCGGAATGACAGGGCCTAATGAAAAACTGTTTTTT
TRBJ2-1	-	TRBV7-8	few	CASHFGGYTYNEQFF	TGTGCCAGCCACTTTGGGGGTTACACCTACAATGAGCAGTTCTTC
TRBJ2-5	TRBD2	TRBV25-1	-	CASSPGREEETQYF	TGTGCCAGCAGTCCCGGCCGGGAGGAAGAGACCCAGTACTTC
TRBJ2-5	-	TRBV5-6	-	CASSLAKRDIWYQETQYF	TGTGCCAGCAGCTTGGCCAAGCGAGACATATGGTACCAAGAGACCCAGTACTTC
TRBJ2-1	TRBD2	TRBV13	few	CASSSKGRGGGSSYNEQFF	TGTGCCAGCAGCTCCAAGGGCCGTGGTGGCGGGAGCTCCTACAATGAGCAGTTCTTC